This T cell receptor (beta chain) came from a study of blood T cell repertoires in COVID-19. Germline CDR1 and CDR2: MGHRA and YSYEKL. V lost 2 bases to trimming and J lost 0 bases, with 14 bases between them. CDR3 size: 17 residues. Sequencing was performed with immunoSEQ multiplex PCR; in TCRdb, only in-frame clones are kept and a portion is missing. The table has fewer than 200,000 clones, about 79% seen once. The rearrangement uses TRBV4-1 and TRBJ1-3, with TRBD1 as a possible D gene (5 bases). The receptor comes from a woman in her 70s with acute or convalescent COVID-19. The sequenced sample consisted of peripheral blood. CDR3 sequence reads: CASSQSGGSYSGNTIYF. Written as DNA, the CDR3 is TGCGCCAGCAGCCAAAGCGGGGGATCGTACTCTGGAAACACCATATATTTT.